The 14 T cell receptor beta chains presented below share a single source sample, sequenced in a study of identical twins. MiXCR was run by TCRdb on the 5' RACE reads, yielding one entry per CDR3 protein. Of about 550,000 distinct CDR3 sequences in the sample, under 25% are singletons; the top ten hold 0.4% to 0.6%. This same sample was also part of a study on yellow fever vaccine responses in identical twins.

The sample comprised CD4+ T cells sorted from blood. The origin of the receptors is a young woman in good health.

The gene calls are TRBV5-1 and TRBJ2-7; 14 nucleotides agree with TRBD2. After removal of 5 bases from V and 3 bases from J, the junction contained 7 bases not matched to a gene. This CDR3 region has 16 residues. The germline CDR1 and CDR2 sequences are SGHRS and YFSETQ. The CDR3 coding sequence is TGCGCCAGCAGACCCGGGACTAGCGGGAGTCTCTACGAGCAGTACTTC. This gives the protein CASRPGTSGSLYEQYF.

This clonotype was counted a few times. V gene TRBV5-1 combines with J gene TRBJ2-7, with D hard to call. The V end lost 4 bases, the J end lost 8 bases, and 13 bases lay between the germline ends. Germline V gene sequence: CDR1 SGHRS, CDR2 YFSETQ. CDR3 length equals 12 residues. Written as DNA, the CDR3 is TGCGCCAGCAGCGATTCACGCCAGCAGCAGTACTTC. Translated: CASSDSRQQQYF. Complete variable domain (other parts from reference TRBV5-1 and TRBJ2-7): KAGVTQTPRYLIKTRGQQVTLSCSPISGHRSVSWYQQTPGQGLQFLFEYFSETQRNKGNFPGRFSGRQFSNSRSEMNVSTLELGDSALYLCASSDSRQQQYFGPGTRLTVT.

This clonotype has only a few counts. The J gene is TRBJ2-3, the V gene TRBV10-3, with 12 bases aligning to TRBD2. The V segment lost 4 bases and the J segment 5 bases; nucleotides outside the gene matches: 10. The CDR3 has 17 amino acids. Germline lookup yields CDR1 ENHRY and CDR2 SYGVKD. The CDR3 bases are TGTGCCATCAGTGGTTCACGACTAGCGGGAGCGATAGATACGCAGTATTTT. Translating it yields CAISGSRLAGAIDTQYF.

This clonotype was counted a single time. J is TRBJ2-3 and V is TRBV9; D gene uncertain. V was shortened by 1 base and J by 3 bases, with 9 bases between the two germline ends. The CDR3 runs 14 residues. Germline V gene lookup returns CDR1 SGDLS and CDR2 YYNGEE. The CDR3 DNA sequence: TGTGCCAGCAGCGTAAGTGATAAAACAGATACGCAGTATTTT. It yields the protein CASSVSDKTDTQYF.

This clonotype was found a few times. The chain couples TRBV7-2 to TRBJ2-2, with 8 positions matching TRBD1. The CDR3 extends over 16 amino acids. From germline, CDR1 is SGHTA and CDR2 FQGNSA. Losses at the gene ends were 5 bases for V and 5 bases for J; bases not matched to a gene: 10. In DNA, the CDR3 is TGTGCCAGCAGCCCCCTCGGACAGGGCGGGACCGGGGAGCTGTTTTTT. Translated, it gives CASSPLGQGGTGELFF.

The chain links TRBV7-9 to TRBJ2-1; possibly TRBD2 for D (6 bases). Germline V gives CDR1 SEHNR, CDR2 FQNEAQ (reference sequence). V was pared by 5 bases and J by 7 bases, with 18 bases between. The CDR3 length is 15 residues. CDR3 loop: CASSPRGVGGNEQFF. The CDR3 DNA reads TGTGCCAGCAGCCCGCGTGGCGTCGGAGGGAATGAGCAGTTCTTC.

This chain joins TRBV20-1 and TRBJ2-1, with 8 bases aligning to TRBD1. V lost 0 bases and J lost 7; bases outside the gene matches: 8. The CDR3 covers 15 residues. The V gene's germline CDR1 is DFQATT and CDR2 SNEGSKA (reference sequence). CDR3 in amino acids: CSARDPQGAVNEQFF. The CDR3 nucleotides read TGCAGTGCTAGAGATCCCCAGGGGGCGGTGAATGAGCAGTTCTTC.

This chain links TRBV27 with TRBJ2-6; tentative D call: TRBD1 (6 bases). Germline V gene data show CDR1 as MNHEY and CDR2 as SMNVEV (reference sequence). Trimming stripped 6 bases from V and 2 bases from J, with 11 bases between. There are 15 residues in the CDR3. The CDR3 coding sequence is TGTGCCAGCAGAAGGACAGTAACTGGGGCCAACGTCCTGACTTTC. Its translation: CASRRTVTGANVLTF.

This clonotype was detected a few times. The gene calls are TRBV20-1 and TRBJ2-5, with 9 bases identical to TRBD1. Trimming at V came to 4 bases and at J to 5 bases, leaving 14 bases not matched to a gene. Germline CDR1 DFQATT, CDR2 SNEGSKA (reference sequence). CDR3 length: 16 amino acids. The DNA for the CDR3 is TGCAGTGCTACGTCAACCGGGACAGGGCGAGGGGAGACCCAGTACTTC. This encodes CSATSTGTGRGETQYF.

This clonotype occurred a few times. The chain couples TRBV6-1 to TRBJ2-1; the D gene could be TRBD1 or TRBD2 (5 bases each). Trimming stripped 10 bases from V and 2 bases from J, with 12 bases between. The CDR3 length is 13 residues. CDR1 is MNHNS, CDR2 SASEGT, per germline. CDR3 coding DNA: TGTGCCACCCGTAGAGGGGCCTACAATGAGCAGTTCTTC. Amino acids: CATRRGAYNEQFF.

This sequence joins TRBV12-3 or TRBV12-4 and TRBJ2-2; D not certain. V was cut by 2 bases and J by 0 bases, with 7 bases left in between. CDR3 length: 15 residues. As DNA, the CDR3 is TGTGCCAGCAGTTTAAGACCGACGAACACCGGGGAGCTGTTTTTT. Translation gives CASSLRPTNTGELFF.

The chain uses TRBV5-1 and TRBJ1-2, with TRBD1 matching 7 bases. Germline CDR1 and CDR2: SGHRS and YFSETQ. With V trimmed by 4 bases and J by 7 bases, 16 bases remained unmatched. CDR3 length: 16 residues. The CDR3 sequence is CASSQSRDSGPFGYTF. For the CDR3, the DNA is TGCGCCAGCAGCCAGTCCCGGGACAGCGGACCATTTGGCTACACCTTC.

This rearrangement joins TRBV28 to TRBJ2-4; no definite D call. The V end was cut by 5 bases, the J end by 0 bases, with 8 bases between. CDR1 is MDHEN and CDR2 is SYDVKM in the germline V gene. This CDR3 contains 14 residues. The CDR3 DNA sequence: TGTGCCAGCAGTAGAAGTCTAGCCAAAAACATTCAGTACTTC. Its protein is CASSRSLAKNIQYF.

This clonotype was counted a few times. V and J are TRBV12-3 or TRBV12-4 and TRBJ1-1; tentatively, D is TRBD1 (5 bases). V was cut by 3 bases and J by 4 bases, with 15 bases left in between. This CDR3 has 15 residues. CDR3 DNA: TGTGCCAGCAGTTTTTCGGGGGGGTCGGGCACTGAAGCTTTCTTT. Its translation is CASSFSGGSGTEAFF.